The rows below give T cell receptor beta chains drawn from one sample of a study of molecular identifiers for immune sequencing clone quantification. TCRdb called the PCR reads again in MiXCR, with one record for every CDR3 protein. The sample holds approximately 500,000 distinct CDR3 sequences, around 25% seen once. Input material: naive CD8+ T cells from blood, with Jurkat cell RNA spiked in. The source is a human donor in good health. Some libraries in this study had Jurkat cell RNA spiked in. The CDR3 runs from the conserved cysteine through the conserved F or W. Expanded clones are given a class, and other clones once, few, many or no size at all.

>NA|TRBV5-6|TRBJ2-1
CASSGGPSSYNEQFF
>NA|TRBV18|TRBJ2-4
CASSPSRAIQYF
>few|TRBV7-8|TRBJ2-3
CASSLAQSTDTQYF
>NA|TRBV6-2/TRBV6-3|TRBJ1-1
CARSYGLAPAAFF
>NA|TRBV4-3|TRBJ2-1
CASRKGLPSSYNEQFF
>many|TRBV7-8|TRBJ2-5
CASSTGGGTQETQYF
>NA|TRBV12-3/TRBV12-4|TRBJ2-7
CASSTGGLAGARIHYEQYF
>once|TRBV12-3/TRBV12-4|TRBJ2-1
CASSTLALSSYNEQFF
>many|TRBV3-1|TRBJ2-2
CASSTRPSNTGELFF
>few|TRBV7-9|TRBJ2-3
CASSPGPPPTDTQYF
>NA|TRBV10-1|TRBJ2-2
CASSPGTVSTGELFF
>many|TRBV29-1|TRBJ2-5
CSVVGLEETQYF
>few|TRBV20-1|TRBJ2-7
CSAVDPGQGTYEQYF
>NA|TRBV6-2/TRBV6-3|TRBJ2-1
CASTVLAGGANEQFF
>NA|TRBV20-1|TRBJ1-5
CSATETPGNQPQHF
>many|TRBV28|TRBJ1-5
CASSLSTGIGNQPQHF
>many|TRBV27|TRBJ2-7
CASSLEGNYEQYF
>few|TRBV19|TRBJ1-5
CASRPAGGIQPQHF